A selection of T cell receptor beta chains follows, all from one sample in a study of shared clonotypes between healthy human individuals. Assay: immunoSEQ multiplex PCR; the TCRdb copy retains only in-frame clones and omits some. The sample includes millions of clones, 90% to 95% of them seen just once. The specimen was naive CD4+ T cells sorted from blood. Every receptor here comes from a man between 18 and 29 years old in good health. Both conserved end residues are part of each CDR3. The D gene is left open where the match is weak. Expanded clones are given a class, and other clones once, few, many or no size at all.

CDR3 length | J gene | V gene | clone size | D gene | CDR3 protein | CDR3 DNA
15 | TRBJ1-1 | TRBV28 | - | - | CASSLGGSLRTEAFF | TGTGCCAGCAGTTTAGGGGGGTCCCTTCGCACTGAAGCTTTCTTT
17 | TRBJ1-6 | TRBV9 | - | - | CASSVAEGERVNSPLHF | TGTGCCAGCAGCGTAGCTGAAGGTGAAAGAGTTAATTCACCCCTCCACTTT
13 | TRBJ1-1 | TRBV10-3 | - | TRBD1 | CAIKDRVATEAFF | TGTGCCATCAAGGACAGGGTCGCCACTGAAGCTTTCTTT
15 | TRBJ2-1 | TRBV7-9 | - | TRBD2 | CASSSRLAQNNEQFF | TGTGCCAGCAGCTCCCGACTAGCTCAAAACAATGAGCAGTTCTTC
15 | TRBJ2-7 | TRBV18 | - | - | CASSPMGAGMNEQYF | TGTGCCAGCTCACCAATGGGGGCGGGGATGAACGAGCAGTACTTC
16 | TRBJ2-5 | TRBV10-3 | - | TRBD2 | CAISAPPGTNKETQYF | TGTGCCATCAGTGCTCCCCCCGGGACTAACAAAGAGACCCAGTACTTC
14 | TRBJ2-7 | TRBV5-6 | once | TRBD1 | CASSLSGGFYEQYF | TGTGCCAGCAGCTTATCAGGGGGCTTCTACGAGCAGTACTTC
14 | TRBJ2-7 | TRBV7-9 | - | - | CASTSSGSSYEQYF | TGTGCCAGCACTAGTAGCGGATCTTCCTACGAGCAGTACTTC
13 | TRBJ2-1 | TRBV6-1 | - | TRBD2 | CASSGLAGVEQFF | TGTGCCAGCAGCGGACTAGCGGGGGTAGAGCAGTTCTTC
14 | TRBJ2-3 | TRBV28 | - | TRBD2 | CASSLAGGADTQYF | TGTGCCAGCAGTCTAGCGGGGGGGGCGGATACGCAGTATTTT
15 | TRBJ1-4 | TRBV30 | - | - | CAWTNHTGGGEKLFF | TGTGCCTGGACCAATCATACGGGGGGAGGCGAAAAACTGTTTTTT
15 | TRBJ2-4 | TRBV28 | - | - | CASSLQGLDKNIQYF | TGTGCCAGCAGTTTGCAGGGTCTGGACAAAAACATTCAGTACTTC
15 | TRBJ1-3 | TRBV6-5 | - | - | CASSRGGSSGNTIYF | TGTGCCAGCAGTCGGGGCGGAAGCTCTGGAAACACCATATATTTT
15 | TRBJ2-7 | TRBV18 | - | - | CASSPNVGNTYEQYF | TGTGCCAGCTCACCGAACGTGGGGAATACCTACGAGCAGTACTTC
15 | TRBJ2-5 | TRBV10-1 | - | TRBD1 | CASSGTTGGIETQYF | TGCGCCAGCAGTGGGACGACAGGGGGCATTGAGACCCAGTACTTC
15 | TRBJ2-4 | TRBV6-1 | - | - | CASSEAHSPSPIQYF | TGTGCCAGCAGTGAAGCGCACAGCCCCAGCCCCATTCAGTACTTC
14 | TRBJ1-6 | TRBV30 | - | TRBD1 | CAWSRGQPYSPLHF | TGTGCCTGGAGTCGGGGACAGCCTTATTCACCCCTCCACTTT
16 | TRBJ2-2 | TRBV2 | - | - | CASSAGPLSSAGELFF | TGTGCCAGCAGTGCGGGACCCCTCTCGAGCGCCGGGGAGCTGTTTTTT
13 | TRBJ2-3 | TRBV6-1 | - | - | CASSTTVTDTQYF | TGTGCCAGCAGTACGACGGTTACAGATACGCAGTATTTT
14 | TRBJ1-6 | TRBV28 | - | TRBD1 | CASSRDRVVSALHF | TGTGCCAGCAGCCGGGACAGGGTTGTTTCGGCCCTCCACTTT
15 | TRBJ2-7 | TRBV5-1 | once | TRBD1 | CASSLEGQGSHEQYF | TGCGCCAGCAGCTTGGAGGGACAGGGGTCGCACGAGCAGTACTTC
16 | TRBJ2-3 | TRBV19 | - | - | CASSIWVSDTTDTQYF | TGTGCCAGTAGTATTTGGGTTAGCGATACCACAGATACGCAGTATTTT
14 | TRBJ2-1 | TRBV19 | - | - | CASSIRGQLNEQFF | TGTGCCAGTAGTATTAGGGGACAACTGAATGAGCAGTTCTTC
14 | TRBJ2-2 | TRBV6-4 | - | - | CASSEAGNTGELFF | TGTGCCAGCAGTGAGGCAGGGAACACCGGGGAGCTGTTTTTT
12 | TRBJ1-1 | TRBV6-5 | few | - | CASSRGNTEAFF | TGTGCCAGCAGCCGGGGGAACACTGAAGCTTTCTTT
15 | TRBJ1-1 | TRBV11-2 | - | - | CASSLRDAKNTEAFF | TGTGCCAGCAGCCTCCGGGACGCTAAGAACACTGAAGCTTTCTTT
14 | TRBJ1-1 | TRBV9 | - | - | CASSVVSMNTEAFF | TGTGCCAGCAGCGTAGTCAGTATGAACACTGAAGCTTTCTTT
16 | TRBJ2-7 | TRBV4-1 | - | - | CASSQGQQGSSYEQYF | TGCGCCAGCAGCCAAGGTCAGCAGGGGAGCTCCTACGAGCAGTACTTC
15 | TRBJ2-3 | TRBV7-9 | - | - | CASSLLTTSTDTQYF | TGTGCCAGCAGCTTATTGACCACTAGCACAGATACGCAGTATTTT
15 | TRBJ1-1 | TRBV4-2 | - | - | CASSLESTLNTEAFF | TGTGCCAGCAGCTTGGAATCCACCCTGAACACTGAAGCTTTCTTT
14 | TRBJ2-7 | TRBV10-1 | - | TRBD2 | CASSPSGRTYEQYF | TGCGCCAGCAGTCCCAGCGGGAGGACCTACGAGCAGTACTTC
12 | TRBJ2-7 | TRBV5-6 | - | TRBD1 | CASSLYRGEQYF | TGTGCCAGCAGCCTCTACAGGGGCGAGCAGTACTTC
9 | TRBJ1-2 | TRBV29-1 | - | - | CSVGDGYTF | TGCAGCGTTGGGGATGGCTACACCTTC
14 | TRBJ1-5 | TRBV27 | - | - | CASGQQNSNQPQHF | TGTGCCAGCGGACAGCAGAATAGCAATCAGCCCCAGCATTTT
15 | TRBJ2-5 | TRBV15 | - | TRBD1 | CATSRARDSPLAQYF | TGTGCCACCAGCAGAGCCCGGGACAGCCCTTTAGCCCAGTACTTC
14 | TRBJ2-7 | TRBV7-2 | - | - | CASSLGLSPLVQYF | TGTGCCAGCAGCCTCGGCCTATCTCCGCTCGTGCAGTACTTC
10 | TRBJ2-5 | TRBV5-1 | - | - | CASQGETQYF | TGCGCCAGCCAGGGGGAGACCCAGTACTTC
12 | TRBJ1-2 | TRBV10-3 | - | - | CAISTQEYGYTF | TGTGCCATCAGTACGCAGGAGTATGGCTACACCTTC
14 | TRBJ1-1 | TRBV6-1 | - | - | CASSGYTVNTEAFF | TGTGCCAGCAGTGGATATACAGTAAACACTGAAGCTTTCTTT
15 | TRBJ2-5 | TRBV6-5 | - | TRBD1 | CASRPLGQGVETQYF | TGTGCCAGCAGACCACTGGGACAGGGGGTTGAGACCCAGTACTTC
14 | TRBJ2-5 | TRBV5-1 | - | - | CASSPRGEQETQYF | TGCGCCAGCAGCCCGAGGGGGGAACAAGAGACCCAGTACTTC
12 | TRBJ2-4 | TRBV29-1 | - | TRBD2 | CSVDRGGNIQYF | TGCAGCGTTGACCGGGGGGGAAACATTCAGTACTTC
13 | TRBJ2-1 | TRBV7-3 | - | TRBD2 | CASSLNPGLAIFF | TGTGCCAGCAGCTTAAATCCGGGACTAGCCATTTTCTTC
15 | TRBJ1-2 | TRBV7-2 | - | TRBD1 | CASSEGSQGARGYTF | TGTGCCAGCAGCGAGGGCAGTCAGGGGGCGAGAGGCTACACCTTC